These 10 T cell receptor beta chains were all obtained from the same sample, sequenced in a study of shared clonotypes between healthy human individuals. Sequenced by immunoSEQ multiplex PCR; TCRdb stores in-frame clones only, minus some. The profile covers about a million clones, with about 80% appearing a single time and 0.89% taken by the ten largest. The sequencing sample was made of memory CD4+ T cells from PBMCs. Regarding subset: CD45RA-negative fraction. The receptors were gathered from a man aged 18 to 30 in good health. Some clones in this sample may be carry-over from other donors' samples.

This clone was counted a few times. This chain uses TRBV20-1 with TRBJ1-2; D unresolved. The CDR3 is 11 amino acids. Germline CDR1 reads DFQATT; CDR2 reads SNEGSKA (reference sequence). V was trimmed by 5 bases and J by 8 bases, leaving 12 bases between them. In nucleotides, the CDR3 is TGCAGTGCTTCACGCCTGGGGGGCTACACCTTC. It codes for CSASRLGGYTF.

The chain has TRBV5-1 and TRBJ2-5; 15 nucleotides agree with TRBD2. CDR3 size: 16 residues. The J segment lost 5 bases and the V segment lost 4 bases, leaving 6 bases of the junction unmatched. Germline-derived CDR1 and CDR2 are SGHRS and YFSETQ. CDR3 region: CASSLWTSGRVETQYF. The CDR3 DNA reads as TGCGCCAGCAGCCTGTGGACTAGCGGGAGGGTGGAGACCCAGTACTTC.

The DNA of the CDR3 is TGTGCCAGCAGTTACGGCGGTCGGGGGGACTATGGCTACACCTTC. Amino acid sequence: CASSYGGRGDYGYTF. This sequence joins TRBV6-5 and TRBJ1-2; perhaps TRBD1 as D (5 bases). V was trimmed by 2 bases and J by 3 bases, leaving 13 bases between them. Germline-derived CDR1 and CDR2 are MNHEY and SVGAGI. The CDR3 extends over 15 amino acids.

This clone was counted a few times. The CDR3 DNA is TGTGCCAGCGGGACAGAGAACACTGAAGCTTTCTTT. Translating it yields CASGTENTEAFF. The chain combines TRBV5-4 with TRBJ1-1, with 7 bases lining up with TRBD1. This CDR3 region has 12 residues. Germline trimming cut 7 bases from V and 1 base from J; bases unmatched to any gene: 1. Germline V gene data show CDR1 as SGHNT and CDR2 as YYREEE (reference sequence).

Note on this clone: Just one base apart from a much larger clone, this may be a read error. This CDR3 is also generated by other DNA sequences in the sample. The chain uses TRBV28 and TRBJ1-2, with D maybe TRBD1 (6 bases). CDR1 MDHEN and CDR2 SYDVKM come from the germline V gene. The CDR3 sequence is 17 residues long. CDR3 residues: CASSRPGTTGAHYGYTF. The CDR3 DNA follows: TGTGCCAGCAGTCGCCCCGGGACGACAGGTGCCCACTATGGCTACACATTC.

The J gene is TRBJ2-3, the V gene TRBV29-1; 7 positions agree with TRBD2. The CDR3 totals 13 residues. V was clipped by 3 bases and J by 6 bases; unmatched bases: 6. Germline CDR1 SQVTM, CDR2 ANQGSEA. The CDR3 DNA follows: TGCAGCGTTGAGTCCGCGGGAGTGGATACGCAGTATTTT. It is translated as CSVESAGVDTQYF.

V is TRBV5-1 and J is TRBJ1-1, with TRBD1 as a possible D gene (5 bases). The germline V gene encodes CDR1 SGHRS and CDR2 YFSETQ. The V end lost 2 bases, the J end lost 2 bases, and 13 bases lay between the germline ends. The CDR3 runs to 15 residues. This CDR3 reads CASSFGGTANTEAFF. The CDR3 coding sequence is TGCGCCAGCAGCTTCGGGGGAACGGCTAACACTGAAGCTTTCTTT.

The rearrangement uses TRBV10-3 and TRBJ2-7, with a possible D match to TRBD1 (5 bases). The CDR3 totals 15 residues. Germline loops: CDR1 ENHRY, CDR2 SYGVKD. Between the trimmed V and J ends, which lost 6 bases and 5 bases, there was a span of 20 bases. The DNA of the CDR3 is TGTGCCATCAGCGCCGCCGGGCAGGGCTCGAACGAGCAGTACTTC. It yields the protein CAISAAGQGSNEQYF.

Points on this clone: Other DNA variants within this sample encode the same CDR3. V gene TRBV5-1 combines with J gene TRBJ2-5; tentatively, D is TRBD1 (6 bases). Between the trimmed V and J ends, which lost 5 bases and 1 base, there was a span of 12 bases. There are 14 residues in the CDR3. Germline CDR1 and CDR2: SGHRS and YFSETQ. The CDR3 sequence is CASSLQGSQETQYF. CDR3 DNA sequence: TGCGCCAGCAGTTTACAGGGCTCCCAAGAGACCCAGTACTTC.

A remark on this clone: Other DNA sequences from this sample encode an identical CDR3 as well. The J gene is TRBJ2-4, the V gene TRBV29-1; no clear D gene. Germline V gene lookup returns CDR1 SQVTM and CDR2 ANQGSEA. The ends were cut back, 4 bases at V and 1 base at J, with 8 bases in the middle. The CDR3 length is 13 residues. CDR3 loop: CSVAGRAKNIQYF. As DNA, the CDR3 is TGCAGCGTTGCCGGACGGGCCAAAAACATTCAGTACTTC. Supplemented by reference TRBV29-1 and TRBJ2-4, the full variable domain reads SAVISQKPSRDICQRGTSLTIQCQVDSQVTMMFWYRQQPGQSLTLIATANQGSEATYESGFVIDKFPISRPNLTFSTLTVSNMSPEDSSIYLCSVAGRAKNIQYFGAGTRLSVL.